These 22 T cell receptor beta chains were all obtained from the same sample, sequenced in a study of cytomegalovirus exposure and HLA in healthy donors. 60 Vbeta and 13 Jbeta primers were used in PCR. The method was immunoSEQ multiplex PCR; TCRdb's version includes in-frame clones alone and lacks a portion of them. The table has around 35,000 clones, 74% seen once. The sample consisted of PBMCs. These receptors all stem from a man younger than 40 in good health and CMV-seronegative.

The chain combines TRBV15 with TRBJ2-6, with 8 bases lining up with TRBD2. There are 16 residues in the CDR3. V shed 7 bases, J shed 0 bases, and the junction held 5 bases outside the gene matches. Germline V CDR1 and CDR2: LNHNV, YYDKDF (reference sequence). The CDR3 loop reads CATTSGPSSGANVLTF. In DNA form, the CDR3 reads TGTGCCACCACTAGCGGGCCGAGCTCTGGGGCCAACGTCCTGACTTTC. The variable domain in full, completed from reference TRBV15 and TRBJ2-6, reads DAMVIQNPRYQVTQFGKPVTLSCSQTLNHNVMYWYQQKSSQAPKLLFHYYDKDFNNEADTPDNFQSRRPNTSFCFLDIRSPGLGDTAMYLCATTSGPSSGANVLTFGAGSRLTVL.

This chain joins TRBV7-2 and TRBJ2-3; TRBD1 matches at 7 bases. Trimming took 4 bases from V and 2 from J; bases not matched to a gene: 3. Germline V gene data show CDR1 as SGHTA and CDR2 as FQGNSA. This CDR3 spans 14 amino acids. The CDR3: CASSYTGVTDTQYF. The CDR3 DNA follows: TGTGCCAGCAGCTACACAGGGGTCACAGATACGCAGTATTTT.

The rearrangement uses TRBV9 and TRBJ2-7; D gene unclear. Germline CDR1 is SGDLS and CDR2 is YYNGEE. Trimming shortened V by 4 bases and J by 2 bases, and 13 bases separated the two germline ends. This CDR3 has 14 amino acids. CDR3 nucleotides: TGTGCCAGCAGCCTCGACTTGCTACCCTACGAGCAGTACTTC. It translates to CASSLDLLPYEQYF.

There are a few counts of this clone. The rearrangement links TRBV7-2 to TRBJ1-1; 9 bases fit TRBD1. Germline CDR1 SGHTA, CDR2 FQGNSA. This CDR3 is 14 amino acids long. V lost 4 bases, J lost 5 bases, and 5 bases stayed unmatched. Here the CDR3 DNA reads TGTGCCAGCAGCTCGACAGGGGGAAGGACTGAAGCTTTCTTT. Its protein product is CASSSTGGRTEAFF.

The chain joins TRBV29-1 to TRBJ1-1; maybe TRBD1 (5 bases). The germline gives CDR1 SQVTM, CDR2 ANQGSEA. The V end was cut by 5 bases, the J end by 4 bases, with 14 bases between. This CDR3 region has 13 residues. CDR3 sequence: CSVPGILLTEAFF. The CDR3 nucleotides are TGCAGCGTTCCAGGGATTCTGCTCACTGAAGCTTTCTTT.

This clone was observed a single time. V is TRBV4-1 and J is TRBJ2-1; TRBD2 is a possible D gene (6 bases). The CDR3 has 19 amino acids. CDR1 MGHRA and CDR2 YSYEKL come from the germline V gene. V was cut by 0 bases and J by 4 bases, with 22 bases left in between. CDR3 nucleotides: TGCGCCAGCAGCCAAGAGTCTAGCGCGTCCTTAAATCTGTACAATGAGCAGTTCTTC. Its protein is CASSQESSASLNLYNEQFF.

The V call is TRBV6-1, the J call TRBJ1-2; 8 bases align to TRBD1. CDR3 size: 13 residues. J was trimmed by 8 bases and V by 5 bases; bases with no gene match: 7. CDR1 is MNHNS and CDR2 is SASEGT in the germline V gene. The CDR3 is CASSPRTGTGYTF. The CDR3 nucleotides read TGTGCCAGCAGTCCTAGGACAGGGACCGGCTACACCTTC.

This clone was observed once. V and J are TRBV9 and TRBJ1-2; D uncertain. V was trimmed by 0 bases and J by 0 bases, leaving 9 bases between them. Germline V gene sequence: CDR1 SGDLS, CDR2 YYNGEE. This CDR3 is built from 15 residues. The CDR3 reads CASSVGSEANYGYTF. In DNA form, the CDR3 reads TGTGCCAGCAGCGTAGGCAGCGAGGCTAACTATGGCTACACCTTC.

The CDR3 region has the DNA TGCGCCAGCAGTGAGGCAGGGAACACTGAAGCTTTCTTT. It translates to CASSEAGNTEAFF. The genes are TRBV10-1 and TRBJ1-1; no firm D call. Per germline, CDR1 WNHNN and CDR2 SYGVQD (reference sequence). The CDR3 is 13 amino acids. The V end lost 2 bases, the J end lost 1 base, and 5 bases lay between the germline ends.

The chain is built from TRBV19 and TRBJ1-1; 7 nucleotides line up with TRBD1. The trim removed 5 bases at V and 6 bases at J, leaving 9 bases unmatched. CDR3 length: 14 amino acids. Germline V gives CDR1 LNHDA, CDR2 SQIVND (reference sequence). The CDR3 DNA follows: TGTGCCAGTAGTCGAGGGACAGTCGAAGCTGAAGCTTTCTTT. This sequence encodes CASSRGTVEAEAFF.

This chain links TRBV21-1 with TRBJ2-1; the DNA was not compared with TRBD2, the D call given in the table. TRBV21-1 is shown as a pseudogene. This CDR3 is built from 20 residues. CDR3 in amino acids: CASSALPGLAGGPYLYEQFF. The CDR3, as DNA: TGTGCCAGCAGCGCGTTACCGGGACTAGCGGGGGGGCCTTATTTGTATGAGCAGTTCTTC.

The chain links TRBV28 to TRBJ2-5; 7 bases are a match to TRBD1. Germline V gives CDR1 MDHEN, CDR2 SYDVKM. Germline trimming cut 5 bases from V and 3 bases from J; bases unmatched to any gene: 9. CDR3 length equals 15 residues. The CDR3 bases are TGTGCCAGCAGTGAGCGGCAGGGGGAAAAAGAGACCCAGTACTTC. Residues: CASSERQGEKETQYF. The variable domain in full, completed from reference TRBV28 and TRBJ2-5, reads DVKVTQSSRYLVKRTGEKVFLECVQDMDHENMFWYRQDPGLGLRLIYFSYDVKMKEKGDIPEGYSVSREKKERFSLILESASTNQTSMYLCASSERQGEKETQYFGPGTRLLVL.

J is TRBJ2-1 and V is TRBV29-1; D is possibly TRBD1 (5 bases). Trimming pared 5 bases from V and 4 bases from J, leaving 9 bases between. Germline V gene data show CDR1 as SQVTM and CDR2 as ANQGSEA. The CDR3 is 12 residues long. CDR3 sequence reads: CSVLRGYNEQFF. In DNA, the CDR3 is TGCAGCGTTCTTAGGGGTTACAATGAGCAGTTCTTC.

The chain combines TRBV5-6 with TRBJ1-2; a possible D gene is TRBD1 (6 bases). Germline lookup yields CDR1 SGHDT and CDR2 YYEEEE. The CDR3 length is 16 residues. Trimming pared 1 base from V and 2 bases from J, leaving 15 bases between. The CDR3 sequence: CASSLRGGGMNYGYTF. The CDR3 DNA sequence: TGTGCCAGCAGCTTGCGGGGGGGCGGAATGAACTATGGCTACACCTTC.

J is TRBJ2-3 and V is TRBV18, with 8 bases identical to TRBD2. Trimming at V came to 5 bases and at J to 1 base, leaving 5 bases not matched to a gene. From germline, CDR1 is KGHSH and CDR2 LQKENI. The CDR3 has 15 amino acids. The CDR3 sequence: CASSSGSTGTDTQYF. In nucleotides, the CDR3 is TGTGCCAGCTCAAGCGGGAGCACCGGCACAGATACGCAGTATTTT.

CDR3 amino acids: CASSLTGGGETQHF. CDR3 DNA: TGTGCCAGCAGCCTGACAGGGGGCGGGGAGACCCAGCATTTT. This sequence joins TRBV11-2 and TRBJ1-5, with 10 bases lining up with TRBD1. V was pared by 5 bases and J by 11 bases, with 9 bases of the junction left unmatched. This CDR3 spans 14 amino acids. From germline, CDR1 is SGHAT and CDR2 FQNNGV.

The chain is built from TRBV18 and TRBJ2-7; 12 positions agree with TRBD2. The CDR3 is 16 residues long. V gave up 3 bases and J gave up 4 bases; unmatched junction bases: 7. Germline-derived CDR1 and CDR2 are KGHSH and LQKENI. For the CDR3, the DNA is TGTGCCAGCTCACCGAAGACTAGCGGGAGCTGGTACGAGCAGTACTTC. Residues: CASSPKTSGSWYEQYF. The whole variable domain, remainder taken from reference TRBV18 and TRBJ2-7, is NAGVMQNPRHLVRRRGQEARLRCSPMKGHSHVYWYRQLPEEGLKFMVYLQKENIIDESGMPKERFSAEFPKEGPSILRIQQVVRGDSAAYFCASSPKTSGSWYEQYFGPGTRLTVT.

This chain connects TRBV4-1 to TRBJ2-7; 15 nucleotides agree with TRBD2. Per the germline V gene, CDR1 is MGHRA and CDR2 is YSYEKL. Trimming removed 4 bases from V and 2 bases from J; junction bases left unmatched: 12. The CDR3 loop spans 19 amino acids. Here the CDR3 DNA reads TGCGCCAGCAGCCCGTGGGTGGGACTAGCGGGAGGACTCCCCTACGAGCAGTACTTC. Its translation: CASSPWVGLAGGLPYEQYF.

The V call is TRBV16, the J call TRBJ2-4; D unclear. There are 14 residues in the CDR3. Trimming removed 5 bases from V and 2 bases from J, with 10 bases in between. CDR1 KGHSY and CDR2 FQNENV come from the germline V gene. The CDR3 coding sequence is TGTGCCAGCAGCTTTTCTAGAACCAAAAACATTCAGTACTTC. Its protein is CASSFSRTKNIQYF. The complete variable domain, with remaining parts taken from reference TRBV16 and TRBJ2-4, reads GEEVAQTPKHLVRGEGQKAKLYCAPIKGHSYVFWYQQVLKNEFKFLISFQNENVFDETGMPKERFSAKCLPNSPCSLEIQATKLEDSAVYFCASSFSRTKNIQYFGAGTRLSVL.

This clone was counted between two and nine times. J is TRBJ2-7 and V is TRBV5-1; the match to TRBD1 covers 9 bases. There are 14 residues in the CDR3. J gave up 3 bases and V 4 bases, and 5 bases lay outside the gene matches. CDR1 and CDR2 (germline): SGHRS, YFSETQ. The CDR3 reads CASSEGTGNYEQYF. As DNA, the CDR3 is TGCGCCAGCAGCGAGGGGACAGGGAACTACGAGCAGTACTTC. The full variable domain, its missing parts supplied by reference TRBV5-1 and TRBJ2-7, is KAGVTQTPRYLIKTRGQQVTLSCSPISGHRSVSWYQQTPGQGLQFLFEYFSETQRNKGNFPGRFSGRQFSNSRSEMNVSTLELGDSALYLCASSEGTGNYEQYFGPGTRLTVT.

A single count supports this clone. V is TRBV7-2 and J is TRBJ2-7; TRBD1 is a possible D gene (6 bases). V dropped 3 bases and J dropped 2 bases, with 17 bases sitting between them. The CDR3 totals 16 residues. The germline gives CDR1 SGHTA, CDR2 FQGNSA. This CDR3 reads CASSLRTAYLTYEQYF. The CDR3, as DNA: TGTGCCAGCAGCTTGAGGACAGCTTATTTGACCTACGAGCAGTACTTC.

This clone was observed a handful of times. The CDR3 loop reads CSVEFETEAFF. The CDR3, as DNA: TGCAGCGTTGAATTTGAGACTGAAGCTTTCTTT. This chain connects TRBV29-1 to TRBJ1-1; D is unresolved. The V end lost 2 bases, the J end lost 5 bases, and 6 bases lay between the germline ends. The CDR3 extends over 11 amino acids. Germline CDR1 reads SQVTM; CDR2 reads ANQGSEA.